Below are 4 T cell receptor beta chains sequenced from a single sample in a study of T cell changes during pregnancy in multiple sclerosis. The protocol was immunoSEQ multiplex PCR, while the TCRdb copy is restricted to in-frame clones and leaves out a portion. The sample yields tens of thousands of clones, 90% to 97% seen once. Sequenced here: CD8+ T cells from peripheral blood mononuclear cells, sampled after pregnancy. The receptors were gathered from a female donor with multiple sclerosis, enrolled in a pregnancy study.

The V gene is TRBV19, the J gene TRBJ1-1, with D possibly matching TRBD1 (5 bases). The CDR3 has 14 residues. V was trimmed by 3 bases and J by 8 bases, leaving 16 bases between them. From germline, CDR1 is LNHDA and CDR2 SQIVND (reference sequence). CDR3 nucleotide sequence: TGTGCCAGTAGTATCCAGGGATTGTATTTAGAAGCTTTCTTT. This sequence encodes CASSIQGLYLEAFF.

The chain combines TRBV5-1 with TRBJ2-2; 7 positions match TRBD2. CDR3 length equals 18 residues. Germline CDR1 and CDR2: SGHRS and YFSETQ. V shed 2 bases and J 6 bases; nucleotides not matched to a gene: 16. The CDR3 DNA is TGCGCCAGCAGCTTATATTCGGGAGGACTAGAAGTCCCCGGGGAGCTGTTTTTT. It yields the protein CASSLYSGGLEVPGELFF.

The rearrangement joins TRBV9 to TRBJ1-1; D ambiguous. The CDR3 sequence is 14 residues long. Trimming cost V 0 bases and J 3 bases, with 9 bases left between them. In germline, CDR1 is SGDLS, CDR2 YYNGEE. CDR3 loop: CASSVVSVDTEAFF. The CDR3 coding sequence is TGTGCCAGCAGCGTAGTATCGGTTGACACTGAAGCTTTCTTT.

This rearrangement joins TRBV5-1 to TRBJ1-1, with D perhaps TRBD1 (5 bases). The germline CDR1 and CDR2 sequences are SGHRS and YFSETQ. V lost 4 bases to trimming and J lost 5 bases, with 6 bases between them. The CDR3 is 11 amino acids. In DNA, the CDR3 is TGCGCCAGCAGCCGGGGGACTGAAGCTTTCTTT. It yields the protein CASSRGTEAFF. The variable domain in full, completed from reference TRBV5-1 and TRBJ1-1, reads KAGVTQTPRYLIKTRGQQVTLSCSPISGHRSVSWYQQTPGQGLQFLFEYFSETQRNKGNFPGRFSGRQFSNSRSEMNVSTLELGDSALYLCASSRGTEAFFGQGTRLTVV.